The 29 T cell receptor beta chains presented below share a single source sample, sequenced in a study of T-cell memory formation after mild COVID-19. TCRdb re-called the 5' RACE reads with MiXCR, one entry per CDR3 protein. The sample lists about 260,000 distinct CDR3 sequences; roughly 8% were seen once. Sequenced input: PBMCs or a T cell subset sorted from them (not recorded which). The receptors shown here come from a man between 18 and 29 years old who had mild COVID-19 (a few samples of this study predate the infection). Cell type and time point are not known.

This chain joins TRBV12-3 or TRBV12-4 and TRBJ2-4; TRBD2 agrees at 8 bases. The V segment lost 1 base and the J segment 8 bases; nucleotides outside the gene matches: 10. The CDR3 is 16 amino acids. The CDR3 bases are TGTGCCAGCAGTTTAGGAGCGGGAGTCCTCGGGGACATTCAGTACTTC. Translation: CASSLGAGVLGDIQYF.

This clonotype has only a few counts. The chain joins TRBV7-2 to TRBJ1-6, with 8 nucleotides matching TRBD1. J gave up 6 bases and V 4 bases, and 2 bases lay outside the gene matches. This CDR3 has 14 amino acids. CDR1 SGHTA and CDR2 FQGNSA come from the germline V gene. CDR3 in amino acids: CASSSDRVNSPLHF. In DNA form, the CDR3 reads TGTGCCAGCAGCTCGGACAGGGTTAATTCACCCCTCCACTTT.

This clonotype was seen at least ten times. This rearrangement joins TRBV5-1 to TRBJ2-3, with 12 bases matching TRBD2. CDR3 length: 16 residues. The germline V gene has CDR1 SGHRS and CDR2 YFSETQ. The J segment lost 2 bases and the V segment lost 4 bases, leaving 5 bases of the junction unmatched. The CDR3 nucleotides are TGCGCCAGCAGCAAACTAGCGGGGGGCACCACAGATACGCAGTATTTT. Translation gives CASSKLAGGTTDTQYF. The entire variable domain, with the rest obtained from reference TRBV5-1 and TRBJ2-3, is as follows: KAGVTQTPRYLIKTRGQQVTLSCSPISGHRSVSWYQQTPGQGLQFLFEYFSETQRNKGNFPGRFSGRQFSNSRSEMNVSTLELGDSALYLCASSKLAGGTTDTQYFGPGTRLTVL.

In its sample, this clonotype was seen many times. J is TRBJ2-3 and V is TRBV27; D is undetermined. Germline V gives CDR1 MNHEY, CDR2 SMNVEV (reference sequence). The CDR3 is 15 amino acids. V was cut by 4 bases and J by 4 bases, with 15 bases left in between. In nucleotides, the CDR3 is TGTGCCAGCAGTTACCTGGCTAGTGGCGCAGATACGCAGTATTTT. Protein product: CASSYLASGADTQYF.

Many counts were recorded for this clonotype. The rearrangement joins TRBV7-2 to TRBJ2-7; no clear D gene. This CDR3 is 15 amino acids long. Germline CDR1 reads SGHTA; CDR2 reads FQGNSA. With 1 base removed from V and 3 bases from J, the gap between germline ends came to 13 bases. The CDR3 region is CASSLDRGRFYEQYV. The CDR3 nucleotides read TGTGCCAGCAGCTTAGACCGCGGCAGATTCTACGAGCAGTACGTC.

This clonotype has a count of ten or more. The chain has TRBV7-2 and TRBJ2-3; 10 nucleotides match TRBD2. With 8 bases clipped from V and 0 bases from J, the junction kept 20 bases outside the gene matches. The CDR3 runs to 20 residues. From germline, CDR1 is SGHTA and CDR2 FQGNSA. The CDR3 DNA is TGTGCCAGCGGAAACATAGCGGGGGGATTTACAAGGGCTAGCACAGATACGCAGTATTTT. It codes for CASGNIAGGFTRASTDTQYF.

The chain links TRBV20-1 to TRBJ2-4; a weak D match, TRBD1 (6 bases). V was clipped by 4 bases and J by 1 base, with 11 bases between them. This CDR3 comprises 14 residues. From germline, CDR1 is DFQATT and CDR2 SNEGSKA (reference sequence). The CDR3 is CSAIGQPAKNIQYF. In nucleotides, the CDR3 is TGCAGTGCTATCGGACAGCCGGCCAAAAACATTCAGTACTTC.

A word on this clonotype: Its ends do not fully match the called genes, so a read error is possible. The chain links TRBV12-3 or TRBV12-4 to TRBJ2-1; 15 bases are shared with TRBD2. The CDR3 is 16 amino acids. The CDR3 sequence is CASSFGTSGGSNAQFF. CDR3 nucleotides: TGTGCCAGCAGCTTTGGGACTAGCGGGGGGTCCAATGCGCAGTTCTTC.

This clonotype was detected only a few times. The chain has TRBV30 and TRBJ2-3, with D perhaps TRBD2 (6 bases). CDR3 length: 13 amino acids. V lost 3 bases to trimming and J lost 5 bases, with 12 bases between them. CDR1 is GTSNPN, CDR2 SVGIG, per germline (reference sequence). The CDR3 DNA is TGTGCCTGGAGGGCGGGGTCTCTAGATACGCAGTATTTT. Protein sequence: CAWRAGSLDTQYF.

This clonotype was detected only a few times. This chain joins TRBV29-1 and TRBJ1-2, with D unresolved. V lost 4 bases, J lost 3 bases, and 6 bases lay in between. In germline, CDR1 is SQVTM, CDR2 ANQGSEA. The CDR3 is made up of 11 amino acids. CDR3 nucleotides: TGCAGCGTTGCGCAAGACTATGGCTACACCTTC. This sequence encodes CSVAQDYGYTF. The full variable domain, completed using reference TRBV29-1 and TRBJ1-2, is SAVISQKPSRDICQRGTSLTIQCQVDSQVTMMFWYRQQPGQSLTLIATANQGSEATYESGFVIDKFPISRPNLTFSTLTVSNMSPEDSSIYLCSVAQDYGYTFGSGTRLTVV.

This clonotype occurred a few times. The CDR3 sequence is CATRTGRSLEQYF. CDR3 DNA sequence: TGTGCCACCAGGACAGGGAGGTCTCTCGAGCAGTACTTC. This rearrangement joins TRBV12-3 or TRBV12-4 to TRBJ2-7, with 8 nucleotides matching TRBD1. Trimming took 10 bases from V and 6 from J; bases not matched to a gene: 11. There are 13 residues in the CDR3.

This clonotype showed up many times. The chain uses TRBV5-1 and TRBJ1-1; tentatively, D is TRBD1 (6 bases). The CDR3 totals 14 residues. V was shortened by 4 bases and J by 7 bases, with 17 bases between the two germline ends. CDR1 and CDR2 from the germline V gene are SGHRS and YFSETQ. CDR3: CASSRQQGWGEAFF. The CDR3 nucleotides are TGCGCCAGCAGCCGACAGCAGGGGTGGGGTGAAGCTTTCTTT. Full variable domain (outside the CDR3, taken from reference TRBV5-1 and TRBJ1-1): KAGVTQTPRYLIKTRGQQVTLSCSPISGHRSVSWYQQTPGQGLQFLFEYFSETQRNKGNFPGRFSGRQFSNSRSEMNVSTLELGDSALYLCASSRQQGWGEAFFGQGTRLTVV.

This clonotype was observed a few times. V and J are TRBV3-1 and TRBJ2-1; tentative D call: TRBD2 (5 bases). CDR3 size: 14 residues. Germline CDR1 and CDR2: LGHDT and YNNKEL (reference sequence). The V and J ends lost 2 bases and 7 bases respectively, with 12 bases between them. CDR3 coding DNA: TGTGCCAGCAGCCAACCCCCGACGGGGAATGAGCAGTTCTTC. It yields the protein CASSQPPTGNEQFF.

This clonotype has a handful of counts. The chain combines TRBV4-2 with TRBJ2-3; TRBD2 aligns across 7 bases. This CDR3 is built from 15 residues. Trimming cost V 8 bases and J 6 bases; bases outside gene matches: 14. Germline CDR1 reads LGHNA; CDR2 reads YNFKEQ. In DNA form, the CDR3 reads TGTGCCAGCCGCGCAAAAGCGGGGCCGCAGGATACGCAGTATTTT. Protein sequence: CASRAKAGPQDTQYF.

In its sample, this clonotype was seen many times. V and J are TRBV11-2 and TRBJ2-1, with TRBD2 matching over 9 bases. V lost 2 bases and J lost 4; bases outside the gene matches: 6. Germline-derived CDR1 and CDR2 are SGHAT and FQNNGV. This CDR3 is built from 16 residues. The CDR3 here is CASSLIAGASYNEQFF. The CDR3 DNA reads as TGTGCCAGCAGCTTAATAGCGGGGGCCTCATACAATGAGCAGTTCTTC.

This clonotype turned up a few times. The rearrangement joins TRBV4-1 to TRBJ2-2; D gene unclear. The germline V gene has CDR1 MGHRA and CDR2 YSYEKL. V lost 1 base, J lost 6 bases, and 12 bases lay in between. The CDR3 has 15 residues. CDR3 region: CASSQAVPIPGELFF. Written as DNA, the CDR3 is TGCGCCAGCAGCCAAGCCGTACCCATCCCCGGGGAGCTGTTTTTT.

A few counts support this clonotype. In DNA, the CDR3 is TGTGCCAGCAGTTTATGGGGACCGGGACAGGCGTACAATGAGCAGTTCTTC. Translated, it gives CASSLWGPGQAYNEQFF. The rearrangement links TRBV6-6 to TRBJ2-1; 8 positions agree with TRBD1. Germline V gives CDR1 MNHNY, CDR2 SVGAGI (reference sequence). V lost 4 bases and J lost 4; bases outside the gene matches: 12. The CDR3 totals 17 residues.

This clonotype has more than one count but fewer than ten. V is TRBV6-1 and J is TRBJ2-3, with a possible D match to TRBD1 (5 bases). V gave up 6 bases and J gave up 4 bases, with 17 bases separating them. The germline gives CDR1 MNHNS, CDR2 SASEGT. The CDR3 covers 15 residues. CDR3 sequence: CASRVGDSWADTQYF. The CDR3 region has the DNA TGTGCCAGCAGAGTAGGGGATTCCTGGGCAGATACGCAGTATTTT.

This clonotype has just a few counts. V and J are TRBV5-4 and TRBJ2-5, with no clear D. The CDR3 loop spans 13 amino acids. CDR1 is SGHNT and CDR2 is YYREEE in the germline V gene (reference sequence). Trimming removed 1 base from V and 1 base from J, with 5 bases in between. The CDR3, as DNA: TGTGCCAGCAGCTTGTTCGCCCAAGAGACCCAGTACTTC. Protein sequence: CASSLFAQETQYF.

This clonotype showed up many times. This rearrangement joins TRBV7-6 to TRBJ2-5; 10 nucleotides agree with TRBD2. CDR3 size: 15 residues. Germline assignment: CDR1 SGHVS and CDR2 FNYEAQ. After removal of 5 bases from V and 5 bases from J, the junction contained 8 bases not matched to a gene. The chain's CDR3 is CASSPSGGQWETQYF. Here the CDR3 DNA reads TGTGCCAGCAGCCCTAGCGGGGGCCAATGGGAGACCCAGTACTTC.

Many counts were recorded for this clonotype. The chain links TRBV7-2 to TRBJ2-3, with 9 bases aligning to TRBD2. The V segment lost 1 base and the J segment 2 bases; nucleotides outside the gene matches: 4. Germline CDR1 reads SGHTA; CDR2 reads FQGNSA. CDR3 length: 16 amino acids. In DNA, the CDR3 is TGTGCCAGCAGCTTAGGCCAGCGGGGGGTCACAGATACGCAGTATTTT. Translation: CASSLGQRGVTDTQYF.

A few counts support this clonotype. V gene TRBV12-3 or TRBV12-4 combines with J gene TRBJ2-2; D is uncertain. V was cut by 1 base and J by 2 bases, with 8 bases left in between. This CDR3 is 15 amino acids long. This chain's CDR3 is CASSLETPNTGELFF. CDR3 nucleotide sequence: TGTGCCAGCAGTTTAGAGACTCCAAACACCGGGGAGCTGTTTTTT.

The V and J genes are TRBV20-1 and TRBJ2-1; TRBD1 agrees at 7 bases. Germline V lookup: CDR1 DFQATT, CDR2 SNEGSKA (reference sequence). This CDR3 is built from 15 residues. Germline trimming cut 6 bases from V and 7 bases from J; bases unmatched to any gene: 15. The CDR3 bases are TGCAGTGCCCAAATCAGGGGGAACTCAAGGAATGAGCAGTTCTTC. Its translation is CSAQIRGNSRNEQFF.

This clonotype turned up a few times. V and J are TRBV14 and TRBJ2-4; D is undetermined. CDR1 is SGHDN, CDR2 FVKESK, per germline. Trimming stripped 2 bases from V and 3 bases from J, with 8 bases between. The CDR3 is 14 amino acids. CDR3 nucleotide sequence: TGTGCCAGCAGCCAATACCGCGGCAAAAACATTCAGTACTTC. Its translation is CASSQYRGKNIQYF.

This clonotype was detected many times. J is TRBJ1-4 and V is TRBV5-6; D uncertain. Germline V gives CDR1 SGHDT, CDR2 YYEEEE. Trimming took off 4 bases at V and 5 bases at J, with 15 bases between the two ends. CDR3 size: 15 residues. CDR3 DNA sequence: TGTGCCAGCAGCATCCTACAGCCACAGAATGAAAAACTGTTTTTT. Translating it yields CASSILQPQNEKLFF.

The chain combines TRBV11-2 with TRBJ1-2, with a tentative D call TRBD1 (5 bases). V gave up 6 bases and J gave up 2 bases, with 13 bases separating them. CDR1 is SGHAT and CDR2 is FQNNGV in the germline V gene. The CDR3 loop spans 14 amino acids. CDR3 nucleotides: TGTGCCAGCAGGCGAGGGGTCGCCAACTATGGCTACACCTTC. Amino acids: CASRRGVANYGYTF.

In its sample, this clonotype was seen a few times. The rearrangement uses TRBV4-2 and TRBJ2-1, with D hard to call. The CDR3 has 15 amino acids. V was clipped by 0 bases and J by 0 bases, with 6 bases between them. Per the germline V gene, CDR1 is LGHNA and CDR2 is YNFKEQ. In DNA form, the CDR3 reads TGTGCCAGCAGCCAAGAAGGCTACTCCTACAATGAGCAGTTCTTC. Its protein is CASSQEGYSYNEQFF.

The V and J genes are TRBV4-1 and TRBJ2-7; 7 positions match TRBD1. CDR1 MGHRA and CDR2 YSYEKL come from the germline V gene. The CDR3 runs to 15 residues. V was clipped by 1 base and J by 4 bases; unmatched bases: 7. Here the CDR3 reads CASSQVFRGSYEQYF. The DNA of the CDR3 is TGCGCCAGCAGCCAAGTTTTCAGGGGGAGTTACGAGCAGTACTTC.

J is TRBJ2-3 and V is TRBV18; 9 nucleotides agree with TRBD2. Germline CDR1 and CDR2: KGHSH and LQKENI. This CDR3 has 15 residues. Unmatched junction bases numbered 6, after V lost 3 bases and J lost 5 bases. CDR3 nucleotides: TGTGCCAGCTCACCCCGGACTAGCGCGAGAGATACGCAGTATTTT. Amino acids: CASSPRTSARDTQYF.